This entry concerns a single T cell receptor beta chain. As originally analysed: Nucleated cell number was recorded as an estimate derived from reference gene primer amplification. Data came from immunoSEQ multiplex PCR; TCRdb stores just in-frame clones and leaves some out. V, J and clone size derive from that table, while D and trimming were established from the DNA sequence. The sample records about 170,000 clones, 70% to 90% being singletons. This sample stems from a study of blood T cell repertoires in COVID-19. Whole-study context: Samples of COVID-19 (acute and convalescent) were obtained from the United States, Italy and Spain. Nucleic acid was either cDNA or gDNA, and it came from T cells, B-cell-depleted T cells, or PBMCs.

V lost 1 base and J 5 bases, leaving 7 bases between the germline ends. The CDR3 extends over 14 amino acids. Germline assignment: CDR1 SGDLS and CDR2 YYNGEE. The TCR sequence derives from a man in his fifties or sixties with active or convalescent COVID-19. The source material was peripheral blood. The chain joins TRBV9 to TRBJ1-6; possibly TRBD1 for D (5 bases). The CDR3 DNA reads TGTGCCAGCAGCGTACAGACAGATAATTCACCCCTCCACTTT. Protein sequence: CASSVQTDNSPLHF. The variable domain in full, with the rest retrieved from reference TRBV9 and TRBJ1-6, is DSGVTQTPKHLITATGQRVTLRCSPRSGDLSVYWYQQSLDQGLQFLIQYYNGEERAKGNILERFSAQQFPDLHSELNLSSLELGDSALYFCASSVQTDNSPLHFGNGTRLTVT.